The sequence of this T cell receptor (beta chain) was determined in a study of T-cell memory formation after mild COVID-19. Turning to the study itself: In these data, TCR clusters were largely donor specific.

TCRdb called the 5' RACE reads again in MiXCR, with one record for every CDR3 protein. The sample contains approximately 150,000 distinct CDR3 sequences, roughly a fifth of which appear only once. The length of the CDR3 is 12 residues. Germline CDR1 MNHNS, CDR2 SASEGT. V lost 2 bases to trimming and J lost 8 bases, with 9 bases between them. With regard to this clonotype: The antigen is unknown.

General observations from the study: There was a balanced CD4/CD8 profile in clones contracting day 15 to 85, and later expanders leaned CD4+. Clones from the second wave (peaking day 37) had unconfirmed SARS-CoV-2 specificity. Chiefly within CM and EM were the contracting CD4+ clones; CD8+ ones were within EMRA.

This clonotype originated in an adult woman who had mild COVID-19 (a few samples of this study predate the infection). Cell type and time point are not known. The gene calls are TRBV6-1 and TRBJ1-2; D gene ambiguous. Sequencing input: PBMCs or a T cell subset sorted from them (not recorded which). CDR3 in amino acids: CASSERVGGYTF. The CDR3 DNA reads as TGTGCCAGCAGTGAACGGGTTGGCGGCTACACCTTC.